This T cell receptor beta chain was found in a study of blood T cell repertoires in COVID-19. Study background: Samples came from the United States, Italy and Spain, spanning acute and convalescent COVID-19.

This CDR3 comprises 16 residues. V trimming: 0 bases; J trimming: 12 bases; junction bases outside the gene matches: 12. Germline CDR1 reads SGHRS; CDR2 reads YFSETQ. In the original processing: It was from reference gene primer amplification that nucleated cell counts were estimated. Sequencing used immunoSEQ multiplex PCR; TCRdb keeps in-frame clones, though not all of them. The V and J calls and clone size come from that table; D and trimming were worked out from the DNA. The table shows approximately 96,000 clones, with around 85% occurring only once. The receptor's source is an elderly woman with acute or convalescent COVID-19. This rearrangement joins TRBV5-1 to TRBJ2-3, with 11 nucleotides matching TRBD2. The specimen sequenced was peripheral blood. CDR3 coding DNA: TGCGCCAGCAGCTTGGAAGGGATATCTAGCGGGGGGCTACAGTATTTT. This sequence encodes CASSLEGISSGGLQYF.